These T cell receptor beta chains were read from a single sample in a study of blood T cell repertoires in COVID-19. Clones were read by immunoSEQ multiplex PCR, and TCRdb kept only the in-frame ones, dropping some. The repertoire holds about 220,000 clones, approximately 80% seen once, with 3% to 4% in the top ten. The sequencing input was PBMCs or T cells enriched from blood (not recorded which). The receptor source for this set is a woman aged 55-69 years who had recovered from COVID-19. Each CDR3 is given with its conserved first and last residue. The D gene is left open where the match is weak. Size values are once, few and many counts, or a class for expanded clones, and some rows have none.

j_call: TRBJ1-1
v_call: TRBV5-1
clone_size: .
d_call: .
cdr3_aa: CASSFSQGRVNTEAFF
cdr3_nt: TGCGCCAGCAGCTTCTCTCAGGGCAGGGTGAACACTGAAGCTTTCTTT

j_call: TRBJ1-2
v_call: TRBV29-1
clone_size: .
d_call: TRBD1
cdr3_aa: CSVRDRGVYGYTF
cdr3_nt: TGCAGCGTGCGGGACAGGGGAGTCTATGGCTACACCTTC

j_call: TRBJ2-2
v_call: TRBV19
clone_size: .
d_call: TRBD1
cdr3_aa: CASSGQVYTGELFF
cdr3_nt: TGTGCCAGCAGTGGACAGGTTTACACCGGGGAGCTGTTTTTT

j_call: TRBJ1-3
v_call: TRBV6-5
clone_size: .
d_call: .
cdr3_aa: CASKSQGAANTIYF
cdr3_nt: TGTGCCAGCAAGTCCCAGGGCGCCGCCAACACCATATATTTT

j_call: TRBJ2-6
v_call: TRBV7-9
clone_size: .
d_call: TRBD1
cdr3_aa: CASRRQGPPTSGANVLTF
cdr3_nt: TGTGCCAGCAGAAGACAGGGGCCGCCCACCTCTGGGGCCAACGTCCTGACTTTC

j_call: TRBJ2-2
v_call: TRBV6-2/TRBV6-3
clone_size: .
d_call: .
cdr3_aa: CASSLTQVSGELFF
cdr3_nt: TGTGCCAGCAGCCTTACGCAGGTCTCGGGGGAGCTGTTTTTT

j_call: TRBJ1-1
v_call: TRBV7-9
clone_size: .
d_call: TRBD1
cdr3_aa: CASSTRQGSNTEAFF
cdr3_nt: TGTGCCAGCAGCACGAGACAGGGGTCCAACACTGAAGCTTTCTTT

j_call: TRBJ1-4
v_call: TRBV2
clone_size: few
d_call: .
cdr3_aa: CASRDREGEKLFF
cdr3_nt: TGTGCCAGCAGGGACCGGGAAGGTGAAAAACTGTTTTTT

j_call: TRBJ1-2
v_call: TRBV13
clone_size: .
d_call: .
cdr3_aa: CASSINRGGASPGYTF
cdr3_nt: TGTGCCAGCAGTATAAATAGGGGGGGCGCATCTCCTGGCTACACCTTC

j_call: TRBJ2-3
v_call: TRBV7-3
clone_size: .
d_call: TRBD1
cdr3_aa: CASSRGQSTDTQYF
cdr3_nt: TGTGCCAGCAGCCGGGGACAGAGCACAGATACGCAGTATTTT